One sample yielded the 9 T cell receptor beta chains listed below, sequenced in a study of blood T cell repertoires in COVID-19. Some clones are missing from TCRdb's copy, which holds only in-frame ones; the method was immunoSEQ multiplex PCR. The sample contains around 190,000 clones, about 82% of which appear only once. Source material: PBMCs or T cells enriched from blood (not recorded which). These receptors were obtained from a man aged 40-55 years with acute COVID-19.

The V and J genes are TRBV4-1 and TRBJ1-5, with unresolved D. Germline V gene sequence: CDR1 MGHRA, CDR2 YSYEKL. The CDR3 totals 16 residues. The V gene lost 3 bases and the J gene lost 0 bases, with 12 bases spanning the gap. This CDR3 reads CASSHFAEHSNQPQHF. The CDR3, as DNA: TGCGCCAGCAGCCATTTCGCGGAACATAGCAATCAGCCCCAGCATTTT.

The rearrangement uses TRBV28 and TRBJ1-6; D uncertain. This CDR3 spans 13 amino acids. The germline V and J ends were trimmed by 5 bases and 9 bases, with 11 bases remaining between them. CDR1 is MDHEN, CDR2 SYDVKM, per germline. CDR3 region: CASSPPEGSPLHF. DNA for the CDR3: TGTGCCAGCAGTCCGCCGGAGGGTTCACCCCTCCACTTT.

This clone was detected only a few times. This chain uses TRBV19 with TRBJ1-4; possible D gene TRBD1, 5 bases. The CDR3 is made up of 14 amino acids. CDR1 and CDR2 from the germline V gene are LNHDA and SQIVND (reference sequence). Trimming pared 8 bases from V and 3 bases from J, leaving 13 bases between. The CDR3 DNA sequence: TGTGCCAGTTCCCAGACAGATGCTAATGAAAAACTGTTTTTT. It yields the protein CASSQTDANEKLFF.

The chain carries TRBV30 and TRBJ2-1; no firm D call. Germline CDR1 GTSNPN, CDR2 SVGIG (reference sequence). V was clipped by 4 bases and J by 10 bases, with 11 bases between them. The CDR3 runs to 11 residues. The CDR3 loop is CAWKVVREQFF. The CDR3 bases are TGTGCCTGGAAGGTGGTCAGGGAGCAGTTCTTC.

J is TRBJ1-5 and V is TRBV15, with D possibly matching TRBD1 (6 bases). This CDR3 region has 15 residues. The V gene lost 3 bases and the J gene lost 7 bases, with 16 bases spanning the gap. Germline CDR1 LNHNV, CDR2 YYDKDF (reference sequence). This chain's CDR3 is CATSSRTERGQPQHF. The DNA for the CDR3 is TGTGCCACCAGCAGCCGGACAGAACGAGGGCAGCCCCAGCATTTT.

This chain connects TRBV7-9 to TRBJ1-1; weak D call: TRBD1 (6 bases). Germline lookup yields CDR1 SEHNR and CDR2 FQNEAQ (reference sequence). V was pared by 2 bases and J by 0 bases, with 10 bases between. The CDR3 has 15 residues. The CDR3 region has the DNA TGTGCCAGCAGCTTAACAGGGCGCATGAACACTGAAGCTTTCTTT. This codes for CASSLTGRMNTEAFF. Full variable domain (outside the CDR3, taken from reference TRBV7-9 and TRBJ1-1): DTGVSQNPRHKITKRGQNVTFRCDPISEHNRLYWYRQTLGQGPEFLTYFQNEAQLEKSRLLSDRFSAERPKGSFSTLEIQRTEQGDSAMYLCASSLTGRMNTEAFFGQGTRLTVV.

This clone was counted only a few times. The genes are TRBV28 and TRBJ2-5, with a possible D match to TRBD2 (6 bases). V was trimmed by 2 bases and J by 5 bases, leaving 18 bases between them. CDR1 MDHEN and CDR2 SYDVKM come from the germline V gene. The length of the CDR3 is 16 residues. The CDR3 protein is CASSLAKGSGRETQYF. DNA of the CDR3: TGTGCCAGCAGTTTAGCCAAGGGTTCTGGGAGGGAGACCCAGTACTTC.

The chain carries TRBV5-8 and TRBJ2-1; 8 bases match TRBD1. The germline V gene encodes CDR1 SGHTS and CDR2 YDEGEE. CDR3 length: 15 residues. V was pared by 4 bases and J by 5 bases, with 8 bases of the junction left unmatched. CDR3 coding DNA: TGTGCCAGCAGCGGCGACAGGGGTCGGAACAATGAGCAGTTCTTC. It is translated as CASSGDRGRNNEQFF.

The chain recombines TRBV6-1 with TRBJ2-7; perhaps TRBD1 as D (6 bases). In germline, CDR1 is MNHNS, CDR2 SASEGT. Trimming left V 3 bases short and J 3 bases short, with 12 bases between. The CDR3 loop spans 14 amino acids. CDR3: CASSDSPGVYEQYF. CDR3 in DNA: TGTGCCAGCAGTGATTCCCCAGGGGTCTACGAGCAGTACTTC.